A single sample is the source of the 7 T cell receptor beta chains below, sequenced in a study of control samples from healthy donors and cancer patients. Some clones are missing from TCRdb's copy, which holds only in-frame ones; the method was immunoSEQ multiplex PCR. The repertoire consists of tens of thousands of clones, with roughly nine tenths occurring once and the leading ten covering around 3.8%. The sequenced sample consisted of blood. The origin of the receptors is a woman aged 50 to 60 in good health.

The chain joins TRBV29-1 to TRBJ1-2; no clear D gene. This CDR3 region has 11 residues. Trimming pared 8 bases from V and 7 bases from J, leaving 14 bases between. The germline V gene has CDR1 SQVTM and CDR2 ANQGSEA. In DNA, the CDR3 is TGCAGCTCCCGGGAGCGCGGTGGCTACACCTTC. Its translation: CSSRERGGYTF.

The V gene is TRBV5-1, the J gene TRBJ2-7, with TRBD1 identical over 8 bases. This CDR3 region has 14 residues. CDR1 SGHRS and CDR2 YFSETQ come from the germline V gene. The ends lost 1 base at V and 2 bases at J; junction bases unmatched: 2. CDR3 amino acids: CASSLKGQAYEQYF. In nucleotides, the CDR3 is TGCGCCAGCAGCTTGAAGGGACAGGCCTACGAGCAGTACTTC.

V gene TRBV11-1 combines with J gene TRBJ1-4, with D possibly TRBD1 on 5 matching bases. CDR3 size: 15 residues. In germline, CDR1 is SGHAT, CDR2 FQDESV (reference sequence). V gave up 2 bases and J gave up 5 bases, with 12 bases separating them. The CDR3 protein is CASSLSIGGNEKLFF. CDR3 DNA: TGTGCCAGCAGCTTATCCATCGGGGGGAATGAAAAACTGTTTTTT.

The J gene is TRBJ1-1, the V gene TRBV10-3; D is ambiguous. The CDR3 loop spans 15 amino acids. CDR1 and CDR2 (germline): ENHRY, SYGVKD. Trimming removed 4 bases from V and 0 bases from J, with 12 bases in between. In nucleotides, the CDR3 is TGTGCCATCAGTGTAGAGGCAGGAGTGAACACTGAAGCTTTCTTT. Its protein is CAISVEAGVNTEAFF.

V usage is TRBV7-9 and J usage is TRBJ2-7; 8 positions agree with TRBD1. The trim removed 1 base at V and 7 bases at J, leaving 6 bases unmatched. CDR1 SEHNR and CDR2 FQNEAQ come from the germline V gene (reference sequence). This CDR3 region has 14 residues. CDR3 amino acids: CASSLGQGAWEQYF. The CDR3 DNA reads TGTGCCAGCAGCTTAGGCCAGGGGGCTTGGGAGCAGTACTTC.

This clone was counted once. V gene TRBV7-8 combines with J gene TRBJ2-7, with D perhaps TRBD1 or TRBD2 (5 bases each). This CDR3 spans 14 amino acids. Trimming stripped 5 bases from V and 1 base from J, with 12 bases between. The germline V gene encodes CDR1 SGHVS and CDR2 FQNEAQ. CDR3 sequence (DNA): TGTGCCAGCAGCCGCCTCGAGGGGTCCTACGAGCAGTACTTC. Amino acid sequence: CASSRLEGSYEQYF.

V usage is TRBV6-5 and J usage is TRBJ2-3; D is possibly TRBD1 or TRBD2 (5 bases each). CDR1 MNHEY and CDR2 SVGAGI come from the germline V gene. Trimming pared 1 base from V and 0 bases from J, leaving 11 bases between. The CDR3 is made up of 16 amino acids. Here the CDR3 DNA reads TGTGCCAGCAGTTACTTTGGGGGAGCGAGCACAGATACGCAGTATTTT. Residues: CASSYFGGASTDTQYF.